The sequence of this T cell receptor (beta chain) was determined in a study of blood T cell repertoires in COVID-19. Study-wide background: Samples representing acute and convalescent COVID-19 were sourced from the United States, Italy and Spain. Nucleic acid was either cDNA or gDNA, and it came from T cells, B-cell-depleted T cells, or PBMCs.

As originally analysed: Estimated nucleated cell counts came from reference gene primer amplification. Repertoires were generated with immunoSEQ multiplex PCR, while TCRdb's copy carries only in-frame clones and drops some. For V, J and clone size, that table is used; D and trimming come from the DNA. The sample has 80,000 to 100,000 clones, around 88% seen once. Seattle participants joined during active infection and were tracked over time. There are 16 residues in the CDR3. Germline CDR1 reads SGDLS; CDR2 reads YYNGEE. V was clipped by 5 bases and J by 7 bases; unmatched bases: 10. The sample comprised peripheral blood. This chain joins TRBV9 and TRBJ2-1; TRBD1 agrees at 12 bases. This receptor was obtained from a man aged 50-59 years with COVID-19, enrolled during active disease. This CDR3 reads CASSHTRDRGQNEQFF. The DNA for the CDR3 is TGTGCCAGCAGTCATACCCGGGACAGGGGGCAAAATGAGCAGTTCTTC.